A single sample is the source of the 15 T cell receptor beta chains below, sequenced in a study of T cell repertoires in cytomegalovirus infection. The antigens of these receptors remain unknown. MiXCR, run by TCRdb on the reads, gives a single entry per CDR3 protein. In the table there are more than 250,000 distinct CDR3 sequences, 25% of which are singletons. The input for sequencing was cultured PBMCs, taken from culture after CMV antigen stimulation. The receptors shown here come from a human donor in good health (CMV status not recorded). Some clones in this sample may be carry-over from other donors' samples.

The chain is built from TRBV6-1 and TRBJ1-4; 7 bases align to TRBD1. This CDR3 contains 14 residues. Losses at the gene ends were 5 bases for V and 8 bases for J; bases not matched to a gene: 8. Looked up from germline, CDR1 is MNHNS and CDR2 is SASEGT. The CDR3 reads CASSWEGAWEKLFF. Here the CDR3 DNA reads TGTGCCAGCAGTTGGGAGGGGGCTTGGGAAAAACTGTTTTTT.

The chain uses TRBV28 and TRBJ2-7, with 7 positions matching TRBD1. The CDR3 has 15 amino acids. Germline loops: CDR1 MDHEN, CDR2 SYDVKM. V gave up 6 bases and J gave up 2 bases; unmatched junction bases: 10. As DNA, the CDR3 is TGTGCCAGCAGCTCGGCCGGGACAGACGCCTACGAGCAGTACTTC. Translating it yields CASSSAGTDAYEQYF.

The chain couples TRBV20-1 to TRBJ2-5, with 13 nucleotides matching TRBD2. The CDR3 covers 12 residues. Germline CDR1 and CDR2: DFQATT and SNEGSKA (reference sequence). V lost 6 bases and J lost 10; bases outside the gene matches: 5. The CDR3 loop is CSARTSGSIQYF. CDR3 coding DNA: TGCAGTGCCAGGACTAGCGGGAGTATCCAGTACTTC.

This clonotype was recorded at least ten times. The V gene is TRBV7-2, the J gene TRBJ1-1; weak D call: TRBD1 (5 bases). The CDR3 is 14 amino acids. Per the germline V gene, CDR1 is SGHTA and CDR2 is FQGNSA. V lost 7 bases, J lost 6 bases, and 18 bases lay in between. This CDR3 is CASNRGVSVPEAFF. Here the CDR3 DNA reads TGTGCCAGCAATCGGGGGGTTTCGGTCCCTGAAGCTTTCTTT.

Ten or more counts support this clonotype. The J gene is TRBJ2-1, the V gene TRBV7-2; TRBD2 agrees at 8 bases. The junction had 15 bases not matched to a gene; V was cut back by 3 bases and J by 2 bases. Germline CDR1 SGHTA, CDR2 FQGNSA. The CDR3 has 19 residues. Here the CDR3 DNA reads TGTGCCAGCAGCTTTCTGGACAGTCTAGCGGGCCCGACCTACAATGAGCAGTTCTTC. As protein: CASSFLDSLAGPTYNEQFF.

This clonotype was recorded at least ten times. J is TRBJ1-5 and V is TRBV7-9, with D perhaps TRBD1 (6 bases). Trimming removed 6 bases from V and 7 bases from J, with 13 bases in between. CDR3 length: 13 residues. Germline CDR1 SEHNR, CDR2 FQNEAQ (reference sequence). CDR3 residues: CASSLQGQQPQHF. CDR3 bases: TGTGCCAGCAGTCTACAGGGACAACAGCCCCAGCATTTT. The full variable domain, rest sourced from reference TRBV7-9 and TRBJ1-5, is DTGVSQNPRHKITKRGQNVTFRCDPISEHNRLYWYRQTLGQGPEFLTYFQNEAQLEKSRLLSDRFSAERPKGSFSTLEIQRTEQGDSAMYLCASSLQGQQPQHFGDGTRLSIL.

The V gene is TRBV7-2, the J gene TRBJ1-4; D is undetermined. This CDR3 has 16 residues. Germline V gene lookup returns CDR1 SGHTA and CDR2 FQGNSA. Deletions cut 4 bases from V and 0 bases from J, with 12 bases between. CDR3 in DNA: TGTGCCAGCAGCTCCGACCTCTTCGCAACTAATGAAAAACTGTTTTTT. Translation: CASSSDLFATNEKLFF.

This clonotype was counted at least ten times. The chain recombines TRBV7-8 with TRBJ1-2, with a possible D match to TRBD1 (6 bases). In germline, CDR1 is SGHVS, CDR2 FQNEAQ. V was pared by 5 bases and J by 2 bases, with 12 bases between. The CDR3 has 14 amino acids. The chain's CDR3 is CASSLGTPNYGYTF. The CDR3, as DNA: TGTGCCAGCAGCCTCGGGACACCCAACTATGGCTACACCTTC.

V and J are TRBV12-3 or TRBV12-4 and TRBJ1-5, with D maybe TRBD1 (6 bases). V was trimmed by 4 bases and J by 7 bases, leaving 17 bases between them. This CDR3 has 15 amino acids. DNA for the CDR3: TGTGCCAGCAGTTCCCAACAGGGAAACCGGCAGCCCCAGCATTTT. Its translation: CASSSQQGNRQPQHF.

The chain uses TRBV28 and TRBJ2-1, with a weak D call TRBD2 (5 bases). CDR1 and CDR2 from the germline V gene are MDHEN and SYDVKM. V dropped 3 bases and J dropped 7 bases, with 10 bases sitting between them. This CDR3 is 13 amino acids long. The DNA for the CDR3 is TGTGCCAGCAGTTTGTCTAGCATGAATGAGCAGTTCTTC. Its protein is CASSLSSMNEQFF.

This clonotype was seen more than once but under ten times. The chain has TRBV7-2 and TRBJ2-5, with TRBD2 matching 8 bases. This CDR3 is 15 amino acids long. Germline loops: CDR1 SGHTA, CDR2 FQGNSA. J lost 8 bases, V lost 5 bases, and 13 bases had no gene match. CDR3 protein: CASSRLGLGSLTQYF. DNA of the CDR3: TGTGCCAGCAGCCGACTGGGACTAGGTTCGCTTACCCAGTACTTC.

A few counts support this clonotype. V usage is TRBV11-3 and J usage is TRBJ2-5, with TRBD1 as a possible D gene (6 bases). CDR1 and CDR2 from the germline V gene are SGHNT and YENEEA. Deletions cut 5 bases from V and 3 bases from J, with 13 bases between. The CDR3 has 14 residues. CDR3 sequence reads: CASSLARGKETQYF. CDR3 coding DNA: TGTGCCAGCAGCCTCGCCAGGGGTAAAGAGACCCAGTACTTC.

This chain links TRBV20-1 with TRBJ2-5, with a weak D call TRBD2 (5 bases). Deletions cut 0 bases from V and 4 bases from J, with 18 bases between. The CDR3 spans 16 residues. Per the germline V gene, CDR1 is DFQATT and CDR2 is SNEGSKA (reference sequence). The CDR3 loop reads CSARDRGWRLAETQYF. Here the CDR3 DNA reads TGCAGTGCTAGAGATAGAGGTTGGCGGCTAGCAGAGACCCAGTACTTC.

In its sample, this clonotype was seen a few times. The V call is TRBV19, the J call TRBJ1-1; TRBD1 aligns across 7 bases. CDR3 length equals 14 residues. Per the germline V gene, CDR1 is LNHDA and CDR2 is SQIVND (reference sequence). V was clipped by 4 bases and J by 5 bases; unmatched bases: 7. CDR3 loop: CASSNSGGRTEAFF. CDR3 nucleotide sequence: TGTGCCAGTAGTAATTCAGGGGGTCGGACTGAAGCTTTCTTT.

The chain is built from TRBV15 and TRBJ2-1; 11 bases align to TRBD2. Germline V lookup: CDR1 LNHNV, CDR2 YYDKDF (reference sequence). V gave up 1 base and J gave up 0 bases; unmatched junction bases: 5. This CDR3 has 18 amino acids. CDR3 sequence: CATSRGGTSGSSYNEQFF. The CDR3 DNA sequence: TGTGCCACCAGCAGAGGGGGGACTAGCGGCAGCTCCTACAATGAGCAGTTCTTC.